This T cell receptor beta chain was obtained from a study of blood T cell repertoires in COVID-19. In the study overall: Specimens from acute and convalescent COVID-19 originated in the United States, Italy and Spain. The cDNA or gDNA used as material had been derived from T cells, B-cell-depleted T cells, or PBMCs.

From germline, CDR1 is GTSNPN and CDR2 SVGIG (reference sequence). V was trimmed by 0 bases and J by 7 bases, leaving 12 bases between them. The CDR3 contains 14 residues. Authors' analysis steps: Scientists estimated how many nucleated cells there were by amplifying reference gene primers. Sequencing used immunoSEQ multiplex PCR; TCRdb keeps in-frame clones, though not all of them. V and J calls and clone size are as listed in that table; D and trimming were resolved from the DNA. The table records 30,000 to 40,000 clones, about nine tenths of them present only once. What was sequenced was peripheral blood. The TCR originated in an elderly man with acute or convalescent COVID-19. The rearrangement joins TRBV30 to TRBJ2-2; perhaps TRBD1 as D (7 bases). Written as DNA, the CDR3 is TGTGCCTGGAGTGTTCAGGGGGGCGGCGGGGAGCTGTTTTTT. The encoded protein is CAWSVQGGGGELFF.